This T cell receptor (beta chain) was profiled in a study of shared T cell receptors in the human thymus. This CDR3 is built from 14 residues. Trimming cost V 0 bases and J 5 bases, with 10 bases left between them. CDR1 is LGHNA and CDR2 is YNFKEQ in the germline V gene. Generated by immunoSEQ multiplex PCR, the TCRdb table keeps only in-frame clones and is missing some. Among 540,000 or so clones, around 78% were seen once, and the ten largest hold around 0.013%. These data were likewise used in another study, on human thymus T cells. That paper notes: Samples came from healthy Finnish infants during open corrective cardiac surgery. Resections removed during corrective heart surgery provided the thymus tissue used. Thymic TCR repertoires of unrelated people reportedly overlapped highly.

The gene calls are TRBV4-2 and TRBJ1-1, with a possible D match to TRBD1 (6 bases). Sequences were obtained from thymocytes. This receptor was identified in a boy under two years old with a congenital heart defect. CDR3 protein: CASSQENRGTEAFF. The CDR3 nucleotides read TGTGCCAGCAGCCAAGAGAATAGGGGGACTGAAGCTTTCTTT.